These T cell receptor beta chains were read from a single sample in a study of graft-versus-host responses after intestinal transplantation. TCRdb's table, derived via immunoSEQ multiplex PCR, lists solely in-frame clones and lacks some. Among tens of thousands of clones listed, 85% to 95% were seen once. These receptors' antigens are unknown. The input for sequencing was unstimulated CD8+ T cells sorted from spleen or lymph node cells, taken before intestinal transplant. The receptors derive from a human donor who received an intestinal transplant. The CDR3 runs from the conserved cysteine through the conserved F or W. The D gene is left open where the match is weak. Clone size is shown for a subset of rows, as once, few, many or a class of expanded clone.

V gene,J gene,clone size,D gene,CDR3 DNA,CDR3 protein
TRBV4-1,TRBJ1-1,-,-,TGCGCCAGCAGCCAAGATTCTGGGAACAAGGTAGCTTTCTTT,CASSQDSGNKVAFF
TRBV2,TRBJ2-1,-,-,TGTGCCAGCAGTGGAAGCGGCAGCTCCTACAATGAGCAGTTCTTC,CASSGSGSSYNEQFF
TRBV27,TRBJ2-1,few,TRBD2,TGTGCCAGCAAAAATCCCGCGGGAGGTATAAATGAGCAGTTCTTC,CASKNPAGGINEQFF
TRBV5-6,TRBJ2-5,-,TRBD2,TGTGCCAGCAGCCTGGGACTAGCGGGGTTGCGGGGAGAGACCCAGTACTTC,CASSLGLAGLRGETQYF
TRBV2,TRBJ2-3,-,TRBD2,TGTGCCAGCAGCGGGACTAGCGCCCTCCTAAACACAGATACGCAGTATTTT,CASSGTSALLNTDTQYF
TRBV11-2,TRBJ2-2,few,TRBD2,TGTGCCAGCGCGAGAGGGCTAGCGGGAGACGGGGAGCTGTTTTTT,CASARGLAGDGELFF
TRBV4-2,TRBJ1-6,-,TRBD1,TGTGCCAGCAGCCAAGAGGGACAGGGTCTCTCACCCCTCCACTTT,CASSQEGQGLSPLHF
TRBV5-1,TRBJ1-4,-,-,TGCGCCAGCACAGGGGACGGTGAAAAACTGTTTTTT,CASTGDGEKLFF
TRBV2,TRBJ2-2,once,-,TGTGCCAACCTAGACAGGACGTTTACCGGGGAGCTGTTTTTT,CANLDRTFTGELFF
TRBV6-5,TRBJ1-4,-,-,TGTGCCAGCAGAAGTAATGAAAAACTGTTTTTT,CASRSNEKLFF
TRBV9,TRBJ2-5,-,-,TGTGCCAGCAGCGTATCCACAGGGAAGGGAGAGACCCAGTACTTC,CASSVSTGKGETQYF
TRBV6-5,TRBJ2-3,-,-,TGTGCCAGCAGCTTCGGTGGCACAGATACGCAGTATTTT,CASSFGGTDTQYF
TRBV5-6,TRBJ2-5,-,-,TGTGCCAGCAGCGCACTAGAGGAAGGGCAGTACTTC,CASSALEEGQYF
TRBV6-6,TRBJ2-2,-,-,TGTGCCAGCAGTTTCAAGCCACCAGCCAACACCGGGGAGCTGTTTTTT,CASSFKPPANTGELFF
TRBV9,TRBJ2-2,-,TRBD2,TGTGCCAGCAGTACCGGACTAGACCCGCGAGGCACCGGGGAGCTGTTTTTT,CASSTGLDPRGTGELFF
TRBV4-1,TRBJ2-2,-,-,TGCGCCAGCAGCCAAGATGGGCGGGCGAACACCGGGGAGCTGTTTTTT,CASSQDGRANTGELFF
TRBV27,TRBJ2-1,-,TRBD2,TGTGCCAGCATCCGTGCGGGAGATCGGGGGAATGAGCAGTTCTTC,CASIRAGDRGNEQFF
TRBV2,TRBJ1-1,-,-,TGTGCCAGCAGCTCCCTCCGGACGCGCATGAACACTGAAGCTTTCTTT,CASSSLRTRMNTEAFF
TRBV5-1,TRBJ2-5,-,-,TGCGCCAGCAGCCTGGTGCCGGAGACCCAGTACTTC,CASSLVPETQYF
TRBV7-9,TRBJ2-7,-,-,TGTGCCAGCAGCTCCGTTAGGCAGCCCGACTATTTTTACGAGCAGTACTTC,CASSSVRQPDYFYEQYF
TRBV7-9,TRBJ1-1,few,TRBD1,TGTGCCAGCGCACATACAGGGGCTGAAGCTTTCTTT,CASAHTGAEAFF
TRBV9,TRBJ2-3,-,TRBD2,TGTGCCTCCCACGGTAGCGGGAGTGATACAGATACGCAGTATTTT,CASHGSGSDTDTQYF
TRBV4-1,TRBJ1-2,-,TRBD1,TGCGCCAGCAGCCAACAAGGGACAGGGGAGGCCTATGGCTACACCTTC,CASSQQGTGEAYGYTF
TRBV4-1,TRBJ2-7,-,TRBD2,TGCGCCAGCAGCGCAAGTGGGGAGGGATACGAGCAGTACTTC,CASSASGEGYEQYF
TRBV5-4,TRBJ2-7,-,-,TGTGCCAGCAGCTTGGCCGGCCTTAGGGGCTACGAGCAGTACTTC,CASSLAGLRGYEQYF
TRBV20-1,TRBJ1-2,-,-,TGCAGTGCTATTCCATTTTATGGCTACACCTTC,CSAIPFYGYTF
TRBV7-6,TRBJ2-7,-,TRBD2,TGTGCCAGCAGCTTAGCCGGCGGGAGGGCGGAATACGAGCAGTACTTC,CASSLAGGRAEYEQYF
TRBV5-6,TRBJ1-1,-,TRBD1,TGTGCCAGCAGCTTTTTGACAGGGGGTACTGAAGCTTTCTTT,CASSFLTGGTEAFF
TRBV27,TRBJ1-1,-,TRBD1,TGTGCCAGCAGTAGGGCAGGGGGAACTGAAGCTTTCTTT,CASSRAGGTEAFF
TRBV27,TRBJ1-5,-,-,TGTGCCAGCAGTTTATCAGGCGGGGCACCCAATCAGCCCCAGCATTTT,CASSLSGGAPNQPQHF
TRBV6-1,TRBJ2-7,-,-,TGTGCCAGCAGTGTCAGGGGGGAACACTACGAGCGGTACTTC,CASSVRGEHYERYF
TRBV7-9,TRBJ2-7,-,TRBD2,TGTGCCAGCAGCCCCCGGGGAGGGGGACTAGCGGGAGGTTACGAGCAGTACTTC,CASSPRGGGLAGGYEQYF
TRBV6-1,TRBJ2-3,-,TRBD1,TGTGCCAGCGGGGGACAGGGCGGCACAGATACGCAGTATTTT,CASGGQGGTDTQYF
TRBV7-8,TRBJ2-3,-,-,TGTGCCAGCAGCCAACGGGAATTTTGGAGCACAGATACGCAGTATTTT,CASSQREFWSTDTQYF
TRBV10-3,TRBJ2-3,once,TRBD2,TGTGCCATCAGTGAGTCGATGGCTAGCGGGAGCACAGATACGCAGTATTTT,CAISESMASGSTDTQYF
TRBV18,TRBJ2-7,-,-,TGTGCCAGCTCACCACCGGACGAATCCTACGAGCAGTACTTC,CASSPPDESYEQYF
TRBV15,TRBJ2-7,-,TRBD1,TGTGCCACCAGTAGGGACAGATCCGGGGCCTACGAGCAGTACTTC,CATSRDRSGAYEQYF
TRBV4-1,TRBJ1-1,once,-,TGCGCCAGCAGCCAAGGGTTCGGGACTGAAGCTTTCTTT,CASSQGFGTEAFF
TRBV7-6,TRBJ2-1,-,TRBD2,TGTGCCAGCAGCTTAGATGCCACGCTTCTAGCGGGCCCTTACAATGAGCAGTTCTTC,CASSLDATLLAGPYNEQFF
TRBV27,TRBJ1-2,once,-,TGTGCCAGCAGTTTACGGGGTTTCGGTGGCTACACCTTC,CASSLRGFGGYTF
TRBV28,TRBJ2-7,-,-,TGTGCCAGCAGTTTATTTCGGCTGGCCTCCTACGAGCAGTACTTC,CASSLFRLASYEQYF
TRBV2,TRBJ2-7,-,-,TGTGCCAGCAGTGAAGTGCGGGGTAACGAGCAGTACTTC,CASSEVRGNEQYF
TRBV7-2,TRBJ2-7,once,-,TGTGCCAGCAGCTTAGGGGGGACCCTCTTATCCTACGAGCAGTACTTC,CASSLGGTLLSYEQYF
TRBV29-1,TRBJ2-7,-,-,TGCAGCGTCATCATGTCGAGCTCCTACGAGCAGTACTTC,CSVIMSSSYEQYF
TRBV11-3,TRBJ1-5,-,TRBD1,TGTGCCAGCAGCTTACGGTCCGGGACAGGGGGACAGCCCCAGCATTTT,CASSLRSGTGGQPQHF
TRBV10-1,TRBJ2-7,-,-,TGCGCCAGCAGTGAGTCGCGAACCGGCGACGAGCAGTACTTC,CASSESRTGDEQYF
TRBV28,TRBJ1-2,-,-,TGTGCCAGCAGCCGGTTTGACGGCTACACCTTC,CASSRFDGYTF
TRBV4-1,TRBJ1-2,-,-,TGCGCCAGCAGCCAGGGCAGGGAGTCCTTCTATGGCTACACCTTC,CASSQGRESFYGYTF
TRBV19,TRBJ2-7,-,-,TGTGCCAGTAGTAAAAGGAAAGGGATCTACGAGCAGTACTTC,CASSKRKGIYEQYF
TRBV27,TRBJ2-7,-,TRBD1,TGTGCCAGCAGTCCCGGGACAGGGGACTACGAGCAGTACTTC,CASSPGTGDYEQYF
TRBV28,TRBJ2-7,-,-,TGTGCCAGCAGTCTCTGGGCCTACGAGCAGTACTTC,CASSLWAYEQYF
TRBV9,TRBJ2-3,-,TRBD1,TGCGCCAGCAGCTTCGGGACAGGTCACGCCGATTGGCCAGATACGCAGTATTTT,CASSFGTGHADWPDTQYF
TRBV7-9,TRBJ2-7,few,-,TGTGCCAGCAGTCAAGCCCCCGGACTCTGGCAGTACTTC,CASSQAPGLWQYF